These 25 T cell receptor beta chains were all obtained from the same sample, sequenced in a study of cytomegalovirus exposure and HLA in healthy donors. Primers for the PCR totalled 60 Vbeta and 13 Jbeta. Data came from immunoSEQ multiplex PCR; TCRdb stores just in-frame clones and leaves some out. Altogether 100,000 or so clones are present, around 75% being singletons, with the ten largest covering less than 15%. The specimen sequenced was PBMCs. These receptors were collected from a male donor in good health and CMV-seropositive.

The chain couples TRBV6-7 to TRBJ1-3; D call uncertain. TRBV6-7 is given ORF status, its function remaining uncertain. Trimming took 4 bases from V and 0 from J, leaving 19 bases between them. The CDR3 has 18 residues. Here the CDR3 reads CASSFRIQQPASGNTIYF. CDR3 nucleotides: TGTGCCAGCAGTTTTAGAATCCAACAGCCAGCCTCTGGAAACACCATATATTTT.

The chain has TRBV5-4 and TRBJ2-5; TRBD1 matches at 7 bases. J gave up 2 bases and V 4 bases, and 5 bases lay outside the gene matches. This CDR3 spans 14 amino acids. Germline CDR1 is SGHNT and CDR2 is YYREEE (reference sequence). CDR3 bases: TGTGCCAGCAGCACCACAGGGGTGCAAGAGACCCAGTACTTC. Protein: CASSTTGVQETQYF.

The genes are TRBV29-1 and TRBJ2-2, with D hard to call. Trimming shortened V by 5 bases and J by 0 bases, and 7 bases separated the two germline ends. The CDR3 length is 13 residues. The germline V gene has CDR1 SQVTM and CDR2 ANQGSEA. CDR3 nucleotide sequence: TGCAGCGTTCTACTAACGAACACCGGGGAGCTGTTTTTT. Translating gives CSVLLTNTGELFF.

This chain joins TRBV6-6 and TRBJ2-7; D remains ambiguous. The V gene's germline CDR1 is MNHNY and CDR2 SVGAGI (reference sequence). The CDR3 is made up of 11 amino acids. V was shortened by 5 bases and J by 1 base, with 3 bases between the two germline ends. The CDR3 reads CASSPSYEQYF. CDR3 DNA: TGTGCCAGCAGTCCATCCTACGAGCAGTACTTC.

The rearrangement uses TRBV30 and TRBJ2-7; perhaps TRBD1 as D (5 bases). The V and J ends lost 0 bases and 3 bases respectively, with 6 bases between them. CDR1 GTSNPN and CDR2 SVGIG come from the germline V gene (reference sequence). The CDR3 contains 12 residues. The CDR3 reads CAWSVRDYEQYF. CDR3 DNA: TGTGCCTGGAGTGTCAGGGACTACGAGCAGTACTTC.

V gene TRBV14 combines with J gene TRBJ1-6; 7 bases map to TRBD1. The ends lost 4 bases at V and 9 bases at J; junction bases unmatched: 6. CDR1 is SGHDN and CDR2 is FVKESK in the germline V gene. This CDR3 spans 14 amino acids. DNA for the CDR3: TGTGCCAGCAGCCTGACAGGGTCTAGTTCACCCCTCCACTTT. Its protein product is CASSLTGSSSPLHF. Drawing the rest from reference TRBV14 and TRBJ1-6, the complete variable domain is EAGVTQFPSHSVIEKGQTVTLRCDPISGHDNLYWYRRVMGKEIKFLLHFVKESKQDESGMPNNRFLAERTGGTYSTLKVQPAELEDSGVYFCASSLTGSSSPLHFGNGTRLTVT.

This clone has just a few counts. The chain couples TRBV4-1 to TRBJ2-7, with 8 bases aligning to TRBD1. The CDR3 sequence is 15 residues long. Germline V CDR1 and CDR2: MGHRA, YSYEKL. The junction had 8 bases not matched to a gene; V was cut back by 3 bases and J by 4 bases. In DNA form, the CDR3 reads TGCGCCAGCAGCCACCCACCAGGGGGCGTATACGAGCAGTACTTC. Protein sequence: CASSHPPGGVYEQYF.

The sample holds a few counts of this clone. The V gene is TRBV19, the J gene TRBJ2-1; 9 bases line up with TRBD2. The CDR3 is 15 residues long. J gave up 3 bases and V 5 bases, and 5 bases lay outside the gene matches. Germline V gives CDR1 LNHDA, CDR2 SQIVND (reference sequence). The CDR3 nucleotides are TGTGCCAGTAGTCCTCGTAGCGGGGGCTACAATGAGCAGTTCTTC. Translating gives CASSPRSGGYNEQFF.

This clone was picked up a small number of times. J is TRBJ2-1 and V is TRBV7-3; 9 bases fit TRBD2. Trimming took 3 bases from V and 7 from J; bases not matched to a gene: 10. Germline V gives CDR1 SGHTA, CDR2 FQGTGA. The CDR3 has 16 residues. DNA of the CDR3: TGTGCCAGCAGCTTGTGGGCGGGGGGGTCTTTAAATGAGCAGTTCTTC. Encoded protein: CASSLWAGGSLNEQFF.

This clone has just a few counts. V usage is TRBV10-3 and J usage is TRBJ1-1; possible D gene TRBD1, 6 bases. The CDR3 covers 13 residues. CDR1 and CDR2 (germline): ENHRY, SYGVKD. V was pared by 10 bases and J by 0 bases, with 12 bases between. The CDR3 is CASQGSMNTEAFF. CDR3 sequence (DNA): TGTGCCAGCCAGGGGAGCATGAACACTGAAGCTTTCTTT.

This chain uses TRBV5-5 with TRBJ1-1; TRBD1 might be the D (6 bases). The CDR3 length is 13 residues. Trimming took 4 bases from V and 3 from J, leaving 10 bases between them. Germline loops: CDR1 SGHKS, CDR2 YYEKEE (reference sequence). CDR3 DNA sequence: TGTGCCAGCAGCGGGGCAGGGGACACTGAAGCTTTCTTT. Amino acid sequence: CASSGAGDTEAFF.

Notes on this clone: The same CDR3 arises from other DNA sequences in this sample as well. This chain joins TRBV7-2 and TRBJ2-7, with TRBD2 matching over 8 bases. CDR3 length: 15 residues. Losses at the gene ends were 0 bases for V and 4 bases for J; bases not matched to a gene: 5. Germline V gives CDR1 SGHTA, CDR2 FQGNSA. The CDR3 loop is CASSLASGGAYEQYF. The DNA of the CDR3 is TGTGCCAGCAGCTTAGCCTCGGGAGGGGCGTACGAGCAGTACTTC.

This clone has only one observation. The chain combines TRBV5-1 with TRBJ2-5; a possible D gene is TRBD2 (5 bases). Trimming removed 0 bases at V and 5 bases at J, with 17 bases between. From germline, CDR1 is SGHRS and CDR2 YFSETQ. There are 16 residues in the CDR3. CDR3 sequence (DNA): TGCGCCAGCAGCTTGGGAGGGTACTCCCGGAGGGAGACCCAGTACTTC. Amino acid sequence: CASSLGGYSRRETQYF.

The chain carries TRBV2 and TRBJ2-3, with TRBD2 matching over 14 bases. Germline CDR1 and CDR2: SNHLY and FYNNEI. CDR3 length equals 15 residues. Trimming cost V 3 bases and J 5 bases; bases outside gene matches: 1. The CDR3 region is CASSDGTSGGDTQYF. The CDR3, as DNA: TGTGCCAGCAGTGACGGGACTAGCGGGGGAGATACGCAGTATTTT.

The chain is built from TRBV14 and TRBJ1-1; no definite D call. Trimming removed 2 bases from V and 1 base from J, with 8 bases in between. CDR3 length: 14 residues. The germline V gene encodes CDR1 SGHDN and CDR2 FVKESK. CDR3 nucleotides: TGTGCCAGCAGCCAACTGGCGGGGAACACTGAAGCTTTCTTT. Translated, it gives CASSQLAGNTEAFF.

The rearrangement joins TRBV6-6 to TRBJ2-2; 8 nucleotides line up with TRBD1. The germline V gene encodes CDR1 MNHNY and CDR2 SVGAGI (reference sequence). The CDR3 covers 15 residues. Trimming removed 10 bases from V and 6 bases from J; junction bases left unmatched: 13. The CDR3 protein is CATRPDRAMAGELFF. The CDR3 region has the DNA TGTGCCACCCGCCCGGACAGGGCAATGGCCGGGGAGCTGTTTTTT.

This clone was seen a handful of times. The rearrangement joins TRBV29-1 to TRBJ2-5; 8 bases align to TRBD1. Judging by the DNA end, TRBJ2-7 fits better; the J call may be wrong. The CDR3 contains 15 residues. Germline-derived CDR1 and CDR2 are SQVTM and ANQGSEA. CDR3 bases: TGCAGCGGAGCAAAGTCCGGACAGGGTTCGTACGAGCAGTACTTC. It translates to CSGAKSGQGSYEQYF.

This clone was seen more than once but under ten times. The chain combines TRBV11-2 with TRBJ2-7; a possible D gene is TRBD2 (6 bases). Germline CDR1 and CDR2: SGHAT and FQNNGV. The V and J ends lost 4 bases and 0 bases respectively, with 13 bases between them. The CDR3 runs to 15 residues. CDR3 amino acids: CASSSGLTSSYEQYF. The CDR3 DNA follows: TGTGCCAGCAGCTCCGGACTAACGAGCTCCTACGAGCAGTACTTC.

This chain joins TRBV2 and TRBJ2-2, with D possibly matching TRBD2 (6 bases). Per germline, CDR1 SNHLY and CDR2 FYNNEI. V was trimmed by 4 bases and J by 5 bases, leaving 8 bases between them. This CDR3 is 13 amino acids long. CDR3 loop: CASSAEGTGELFF. In DNA form, the CDR3 reads TGTGCCAGCAGTGCGGAGGGGACCGGGGAGCTGTTTTTT.

The CDR3 nucleotides read TGTGCCAGCAGTCCCCCTTTAAGGGGCTACGAGCAGTACTTC. Its protein is CASSPPLRGYEQYF. The chain uses TRBV28 and TRBJ2-7; the D gene is possibly TRBD1 (5 bases). V was cut by 5 bases and J by 3 bases, with 14 bases left in between. The germline V gene encodes CDR1 MDHEN and CDR2 SYDVKM. This CDR3 spans 14 amino acids.

Only one count was recorded for this clone. The chain recombines TRBV7-2 with TRBJ1-1; 7 bases align to TRBD1. The V gene end was trimmed by 5 bases and the J gene end by 8 bases; junction bases not matched to a gene: 8. Germline V CDR1 and CDR2: SGHTA, FQGNSA. The CDR3 length is 13 residues. DNA for the CDR3: TGTGCCAGCAGCCGAGACCGGGACAGAGAAGCTTTCTTT. This gives the protein CASSRDRDREAFF.

The chain couples TRBV30 to TRBJ1-1, with D hard to call. Germline V lookup: CDR1 GTSNPN, CDR2 SVGIG (reference sequence). This CDR3 region has 13 residues. Trimming removed 4 bases from V and 3 bases from J, with 12 bases in between. The CDR3 DNA is TGTGCCTGGAAGAACCTCCGGGACACTGAAGCTTTCTTT. It is translated as CAWKNLRDTEAFF.

The rearrangement uses TRBV5-6 and TRBJ1-2; 12 positions match TRBD1. V lost 2 bases to trimming and J lost 8 bases; unmatched junction nucleotides: 4. Germline CDR1 reads SGHDT; CDR2 reads YYEEEE. CDR3 length: 14 amino acids. CDR3 nucleotide sequence: TGTGCCAGCAGCTTCCCGGGACAGGGGGCCGGCTACACCTTC. Protein sequence: CASSFPGQGAGYTF.

This chain links TRBV11-3 with TRBJ2-5; weak D call: TRBD1 (5 bases). The CDR3 has 16 amino acids. The germline V gene encodes CDR1 SGHNT and CDR2 YENEEA. V was pared by 2 bases and J by 5 bases, with 18 bases between. As DNA, the CDR3 is TGTGCCAGCAGCTTATCAATCTTTGGACCAGGGGAGACCCAGTACTTC. It yields the protein CASSLSIFGPGETQYF.

This clone was found a few times. V and J are TRBV5-1 and TRBJ2-5, with 8 bases lining up with TRBD1. V shed 2 bases, J shed 1 base, and the junction held 1 base outside the gene matches. Germline V gives CDR1 SGHRS, CDR2 YFSETQ. The CDR3 runs 14 residues. This chain's CDR3 is CASSLGTGQETQYF. The CDR3 region has the DNA TGCGCCAGCAGCTTAGGGACAGGCCAAGAGACCCAGTACTTC.